This T cell receptor (beta chain) was found in a study of radiotherapy plus CTLA-4 blockade in lung cancer. Findings and caveats of the study: Clones derived from tumor TCRs expanded in blood after radiotherapy plus ipilimumab.

A remark on this clone: Its antigen remains unknown.

TCRdb's table, derived via immunoSEQ multiplex PCR, lists solely in-frame clones and lacks some. Of about 120,000 clones in the sample, just under 90% were seen once. Germline V gene sequence: CDR1 MNHEY, CDR2 SMNVEV (reference sequence). With 5 bases removed from V and 8 bases from J, the gap between germline ends came to 15 bases. This CDR3 is 13 amino acids long. The chain recombines TRBV27 with TRBJ1-2; D ambiguous. This TCR derives from a human donor with non-small cell lung cancer that progressed on radiotherapy plus ipilimumab. Specimen: peripheral blood, collected from a patient treated with radiotherapy plus ipilimumab. The CDR3, as DNA: TGTGCCAGCAGTCCACGACGAAGAAGAGGCTACACCTTC. Translated: CASSPRRRRGYTF.